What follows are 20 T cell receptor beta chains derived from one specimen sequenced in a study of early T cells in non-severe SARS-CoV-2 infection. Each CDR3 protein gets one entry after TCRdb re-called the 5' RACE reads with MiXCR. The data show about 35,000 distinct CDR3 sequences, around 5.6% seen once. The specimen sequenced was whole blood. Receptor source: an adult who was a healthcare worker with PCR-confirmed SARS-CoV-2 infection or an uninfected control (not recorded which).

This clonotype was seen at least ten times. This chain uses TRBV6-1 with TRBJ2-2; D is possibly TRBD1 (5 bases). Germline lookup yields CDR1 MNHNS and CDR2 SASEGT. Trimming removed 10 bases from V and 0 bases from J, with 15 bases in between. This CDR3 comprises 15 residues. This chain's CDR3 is CATPPTDTNTGELFF. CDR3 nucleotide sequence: TGTGCCACTCCCCCGACAGATACGAACACCGGGGAGCTGTTTTTT.

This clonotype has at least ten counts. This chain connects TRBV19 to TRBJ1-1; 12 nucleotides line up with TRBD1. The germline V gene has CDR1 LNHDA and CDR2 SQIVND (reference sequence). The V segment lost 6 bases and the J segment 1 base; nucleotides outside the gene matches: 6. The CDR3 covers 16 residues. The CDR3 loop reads CASRPGQGAPNTEAFF. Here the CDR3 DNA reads TGTGCCAGTAGGCCGGGACAGGGGGCGCCGAACACTGAAGCTTTCTTT.

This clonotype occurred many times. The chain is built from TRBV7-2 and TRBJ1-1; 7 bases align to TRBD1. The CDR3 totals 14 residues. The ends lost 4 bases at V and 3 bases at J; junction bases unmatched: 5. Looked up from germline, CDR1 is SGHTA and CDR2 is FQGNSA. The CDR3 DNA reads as TGTGCCAGCAGCTCACAGGGGCCCCACACTGAAGCTTTCTTT. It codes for CASSSQGPHTEAFF.

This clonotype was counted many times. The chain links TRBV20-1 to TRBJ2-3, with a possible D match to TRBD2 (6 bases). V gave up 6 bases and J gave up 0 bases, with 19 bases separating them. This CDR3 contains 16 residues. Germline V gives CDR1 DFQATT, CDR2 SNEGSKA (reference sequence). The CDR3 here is CSAPQRASSSTDTQYF. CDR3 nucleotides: TGCAGTGCGCCCCAGCGGGCCTCCTCTAGCACAGATACGCAGTATTTT.

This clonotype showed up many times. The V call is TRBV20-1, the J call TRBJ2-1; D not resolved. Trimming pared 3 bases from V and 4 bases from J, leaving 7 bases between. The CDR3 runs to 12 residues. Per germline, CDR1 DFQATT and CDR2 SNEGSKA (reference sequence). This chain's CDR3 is CSASQPYNEQFF. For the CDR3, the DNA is TGCAGTGCTAGTCAACCATACAATGAGCAGTTCTTC.

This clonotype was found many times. CDR3 in DNA: TGTGCCTGTAACTCCCGGGACAGGCTTGTCACCGGGGAGCTGTTTTTT. Its protein is CACNSRDRLVTGELFF. The rearrangement joins TRBV30 to TRBJ2-2; 8 nucleotides line up with TRBD1. The CDR3 spans 16 residues. Trimming took 6 bases from V and 4 from J; bases not matched to a gene: 13. CDR1 is GTSNPN and CDR2 is SVGIG in the germline V gene (reference sequence). Using reference TRBV30 and TRBJ2-2 for the parts outside the CDR3, the full variable domain is SQTIHQWPATLVQPVGSPLSLECTVEGTSNPNLYWYRQAAGRGLQLLFYSVGIGQISSEVPQNLSASRPQDRQFILSSKKLLLSDSGFYLCACNSRDRLVTGELFFGEGSRLTVL.

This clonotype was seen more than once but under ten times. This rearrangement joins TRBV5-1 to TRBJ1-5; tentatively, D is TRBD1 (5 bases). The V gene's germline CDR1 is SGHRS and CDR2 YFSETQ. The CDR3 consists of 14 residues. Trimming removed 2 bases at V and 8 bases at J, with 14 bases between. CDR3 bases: TGCGCCAGCAGCTTAGTCCAGGGTCAAGAGCCCCAGCATTTT. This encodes CASSLVQGQEPQHF.

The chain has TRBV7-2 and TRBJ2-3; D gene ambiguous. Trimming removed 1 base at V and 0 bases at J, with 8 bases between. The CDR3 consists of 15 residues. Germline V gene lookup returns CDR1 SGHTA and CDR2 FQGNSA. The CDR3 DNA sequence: TGTGCCAGCAGCTTAGACGGTTCTAGCACAGATACGCAGTATTTT. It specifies CASSLDGSSTDTQYF.

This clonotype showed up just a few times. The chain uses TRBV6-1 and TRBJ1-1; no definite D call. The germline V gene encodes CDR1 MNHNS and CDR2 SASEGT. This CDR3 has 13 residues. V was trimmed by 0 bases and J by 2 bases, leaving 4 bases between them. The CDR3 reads CASSEASNTEAFF. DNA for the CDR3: TGTGCCAGCAGTGAAGCGAGTAACACTGAAGCTTTCTTT.

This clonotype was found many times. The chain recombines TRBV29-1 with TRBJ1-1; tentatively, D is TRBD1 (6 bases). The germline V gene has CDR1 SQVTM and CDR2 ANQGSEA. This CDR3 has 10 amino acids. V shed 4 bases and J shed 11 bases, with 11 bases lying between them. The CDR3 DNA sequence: TGCAGCGTTGCGAGTCAGGGGGCTTTCTTT. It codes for CSVASQGAFF. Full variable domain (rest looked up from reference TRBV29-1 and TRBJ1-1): SAVISQKPSRDICQRGTSLTIQCQVDSQVTMMFWYRQQPGQSLTLIATANQGSEATYESGFVIDKFPISRPNLTFSTLTVSNMSPEDSSIYLCSVASQGAFFGQGTRLTVV.

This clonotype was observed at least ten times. The CDR3 loop is CASSRDGSNQPQHF. The CDR3 DNA reads TGTGCCAGCAGTCGGGATGGGAGCAATCAGCCCCAGCATTTT. The genes are TRBV9 and TRBJ1-5, with D hard to call. Germline CDR1 reads SGDLS; CDR2 reads YYNGEE. The CDR3 totals 14 residues. V gave up 5 bases and J gave up 1 base, with 10 bases separating them.

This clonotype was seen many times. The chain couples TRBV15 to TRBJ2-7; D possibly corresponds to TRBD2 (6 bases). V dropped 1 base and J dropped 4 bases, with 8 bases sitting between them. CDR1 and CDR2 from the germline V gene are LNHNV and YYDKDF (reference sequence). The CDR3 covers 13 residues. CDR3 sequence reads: CATSRAEGYEQYF. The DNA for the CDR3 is TGTGCCACCAGCAGAGCGGAGGGTTACGAGCAGTACTTC.

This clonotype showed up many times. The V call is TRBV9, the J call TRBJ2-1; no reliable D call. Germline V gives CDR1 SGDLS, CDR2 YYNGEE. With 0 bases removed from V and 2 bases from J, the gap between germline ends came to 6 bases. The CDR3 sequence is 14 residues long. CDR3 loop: CASSVAGTYNEQFF. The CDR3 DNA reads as TGTGCCAGCAGCGTAGCCGGAACCTACAATGAGCAGTTCTTC.

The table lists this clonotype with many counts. The CDR3 reads CASSLDHQTQYF. CDR3 nucleotides: TGTGCCAGCAGTTTGGACCACCAGACCCAGTACTTC. The chain recombines TRBV12-3 or TRBV12-4 with TRBJ2-5, with D unclear. Deletions cut 3 bases from V and 6 bases from J, with 8 bases between. The CDR3 is 12 residues long.

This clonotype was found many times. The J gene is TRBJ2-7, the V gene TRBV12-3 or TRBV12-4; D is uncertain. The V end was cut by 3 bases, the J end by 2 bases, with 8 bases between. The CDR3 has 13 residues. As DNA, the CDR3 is TGTGCCAGCAGTTTGGGTACAACCTACGAGCAGTACTTC. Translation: CASSLGTTYEQYF.

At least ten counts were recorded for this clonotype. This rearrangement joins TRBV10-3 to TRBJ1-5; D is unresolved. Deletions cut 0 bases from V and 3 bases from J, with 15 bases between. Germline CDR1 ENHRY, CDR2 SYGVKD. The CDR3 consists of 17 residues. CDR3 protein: CAISESSGLILNQPQHF. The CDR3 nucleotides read TGTGCCATCAGTGAGTCGTCAGGCCTAATCCTCAATCAGCCCCAGCATTTT.

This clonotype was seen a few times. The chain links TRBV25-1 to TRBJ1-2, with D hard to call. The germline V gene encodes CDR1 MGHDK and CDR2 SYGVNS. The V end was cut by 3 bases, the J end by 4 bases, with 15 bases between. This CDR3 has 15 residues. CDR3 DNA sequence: TGTGCCAGCAGTGACTCCGGTGGCGGGATCTATGGCTACACCTTC. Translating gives CASSDSGGGIYGYTF.

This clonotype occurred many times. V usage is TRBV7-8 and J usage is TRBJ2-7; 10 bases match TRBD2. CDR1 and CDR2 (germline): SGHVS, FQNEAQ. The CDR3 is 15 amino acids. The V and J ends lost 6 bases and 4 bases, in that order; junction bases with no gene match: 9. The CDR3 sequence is CASRELAGMGYEQYF. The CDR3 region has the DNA TGTGCCAGCAGGGAACTAGCGGGGATGGGGTACGAGCAGTACTTC.

The CDR3: CASSQGSLRANSPLHF. Here the CDR3 DNA reads TGCGCCAGCAGCCAAGGCTCTCTCAGGGCCAATTCACCCCTCCACTTT. This rearrangement joins TRBV4-3 to TRBJ1-6; TRBD1 is a possible D gene (5 bases). The CDR3 loop spans 16 amino acids. V was cut by 1 base and J by 7 bases, with 14 bases left in between. Germline-derived CDR1 and CDR2 are LGHNA and YSLEER.

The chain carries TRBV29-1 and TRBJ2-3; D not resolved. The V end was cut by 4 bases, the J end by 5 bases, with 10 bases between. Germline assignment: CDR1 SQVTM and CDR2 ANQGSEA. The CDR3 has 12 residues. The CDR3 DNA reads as TGCAGCGTTGGGGCGCTACTAGATACGCAGTATTTT. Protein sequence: CSVGALLDTQYF.